This TCR beta chain was documented in a study of shared clonotypes between healthy human individuals. Concerning this clone itself: No antigen is known for it.

Running of the assay took place at deep level. Assay: immunoSEQ multiplex PCR; the TCRdb copy retains only in-frame clones and omits some. The sample lists about 1.1 million clones, approximately 75% occurring once. With 4 bases clipped from V and 0 bases from J, the junction kept 6 bases outside the gene matches. CDR3 size: 15 residues. Germline V gene lookup returns CDR1 MNHEY and CDR2 SMNVEV (reference sequence). The study, taken as a whole, reports: All-four-donor shared clonotypes had higher generation probabilities than non-shared clonotypes did. Among donors, sharing of clonotypes was expected to be affected by sequencing depth.

This receptor was identified in a man between 18 and 29 years old in good health. Some clones in this sample may be carry-over from other donors' samples. This rearrangement joins TRBV27 to TRBJ2-7; 7 bases agree with TRBD1. Material: memory CD4+ T cells from PBMCs. The subset is: CD45RA-negative fraction. Here the CDR3 DNA reads TGTGCCAGCAGTTCGGCCGGGACAGACTCCTACGAGCAGTACTTC. Amino acids: CASSSAGTDSYEQYF.